These 5 T cell receptor beta chains originate from one sample sequenced in a study of tumor-infiltrating lymphocytes in primary liver carcinoma. The authors made TCR beta cDNA from 400 to 550 ng total RNA with a constant-region primer. Construction of TCR beta libraries relied on three successive nested multiplex PCR rounds employing slightly modified ARM-PCR. TRBV1-TRBV30 forward primers paired with a C-beta reverse primer were used in the first two PCR rounds, which ran approximately 11 cycles each. TCRdb reprocessed the multiplex PCR reads via MiXCR and lists one record per CDR3 protein. The top ten hold around 8.1% of the sample, which has 90,000 to 150,000 distinct CDR3 sequences, around 70% seen once. From about 20-30 mg of unsorted bulk tissue, DNA and RNA were co-extracted together. The sample taken for sequencing was tumor-adjacent normal liver tissue. The source of these receptors is a woman aged 60-75 years with primary liver carcinoma and hepatitis B virus infection.

As for this clonotype: At one of its ends the junction is not consistent with the germline gene, which may arise from a read error. This sequence joins TRBV4-1 and TRBJ1-1; D is uncertain. Per the germline V gene, CDR1 is MGHRA and CDR2 is YSYEKL. The CDR3 has 16 amino acids. The CDR3 DNA reads as TGCGCCAGCAGCCAAGCGGAGGCCGCGGGGAACACTAAAGCTTTCTTT. This sequence encodes CASSQAEAAGNTKAFF.

This clonotype was detected once. Mismatch with germline at one junction end may stem from a read error. The J gene is TRBJ2-4, the V gene TRBV6-1, with D possibly matching TRBD2 (7 bases). This CDR3 region has 13 residues. The V gene's germline CDR1 is MNHNS and CDR2 SASEGT. CDR3 bases: TGCGCCAGAGGGGGGGGAGGGAAAAACATTCAGTACTTC. This sequence encodes CARGGGGKNIQYF.

As concerns this clonotype: This may come from a read error, since a much larger clone is one base off. The chain joins TRBV5-1 to TRBJ2-7, with D possibly matching TRBD2 (6 bases). The CDR3 is 15 residues long. Trimming shortened V by 0 bases and J by 3 bases, and 13 bases separated the two germline ends. Per germline, CDR1 SGHRS and CDR2 YFSETQ. The CDR3 DNA follows: TGCGCCAGCAGCTTGGCCTTGGGAGGTATCTACGAGCAGTACTTC. This codes for CASSLALGGIYEQYF.

On this clonotype itself: A read error may be the cause here, since a much bigger clone is one base away. As the CDR3 is not closed by the conserved phenylalanine or tryptophan, this likely results from a read error. The rearrangement uses TRBV5-1 and TRBJ2-4, with D unresolved. CDR3 length equals 15 residues. V lost 0 bases and J lost 0, with 7 bases in between. CDR1 and CDR2 (germline): SGHRS, YFSETQ. The CDR3 DNA sequence: TGCGCCAGCAGCTTGGGAGGTACAGCCAAAAACATTCAGTACTTA. Translation: CASSLGGTAKNIQYL.

This clonotype was seen once. A read error may explain this, as a much larger clone is one base away. CDR3 in DNA: TGTGCCAGCAGCTTAAGCGGGGCCGGTCTAACGTTT. It is translated as CASSLSGAGLTF. V is TRBV7-9 and J is TRBJ1-6; a possible D gene is TRBD1 (5 bases). Germline V CDR1 and CDR2: SEHNR, FQNEAQ (reference sequence). The CDR3 runs 12 residues. Combining the CDR3 with reference TRBV7-9 and TRBJ1-6 gives the whole variable domain DTGVSQNPRHKITKRGQNVTFRCDPISEHNRLYWYRQTLGQGPEFLTYFQNEAQLEKSRLLSDRFSAERPKGSFSTLEIQRTEQGDSAMYLCASSLSGAGLTFGNGTRLTVT.